This T cell receptor (beta chain) derives from a study of Ad26.COV2.S vaccination and SARS-CoV-2 variants. Germline loops: CDR1 MNHEY, CDR2 SMNVEV (reference sequence). The germline V and J ends were trimmed by 4 bases and 4 bases, with 11 bases remaining between them. CDR3 size: 15 residues. Treatment noted: around 19 received Ad26.COV2.S at low or high dose, single or two shots; roughly 5 received placebo; per-sample allocation not given. Sampling happened 63 days after the first vaccine or placebo injection. TCRdb's copy holds only in-frame clones and misses some; the assay was immunoSEQ multiplex PCR. The repertoire holds about 330,000 clones, with under 90% as singletons. In regard to this clone: What it binds is not known.

General study points: Recipients given vaccine exceeded placebo recipients in spike-specific TCR breadth.

The sequencing here drew on peripheral blood, taken in a trial of Ad26.COV2.S vaccine versus placebo. J is TRBJ2-6 and V is TRBV27, with D possibly matching TRBD1 (6 bases). This sequence was found in a person aged 18-65 years who received the Ad26.COV2.S COVID-19 vaccine or a placebo. The CDR3 nucleotides read TGTGCCAGCAGTTCCGACAGGACCGGGGCCAACGTCCTGACTTTC. It is translated as CASSSDRTGANVLTF.